The 8 T cell receptor beta chains below all came from one sample that was sequenced in a study of blood T cell repertoires in COVID-19. Sequenced by immunoSEQ multiplex PCR; TCRdb stores in-frame clones only, minus some. The table has approximately 240,000 clones, around 82% seen once. Sequencing was done on a sample of peripheral blood. The receptors stem from a woman aged 55-69 years with acute or convalescent COVID-19.

The CDR3 is CASSLAGGRADTQYF. In nucleotides, the CDR3 is TGTGCCAGCAGTTTAGCGGGGGGCCGCGCAGATACGCAGTATTTT. The rearrangement uses TRBV28 and TRBJ2-3, with TRBD2 identical over 8 bases. This CDR3 is built from 15 residues. Losses at the gene ends were 2 bases for V and 4 bases for J; bases not matched to a gene: 5. Germline values: CDR1 MDHEN, CDR2 SYDVKM.

The chain couples TRBV7-3 to TRBJ1-1; 12 bases agree with TRBD1. Germline V gives CDR1 SGHTA, CDR2 FQGTGA. This CDR3 spans 16 amino acids. With 5 bases clipped from V and 10 bases from J, the junction kept 14 bases outside the gene matches. The CDR3 nucleotides read TGTGCCAGCAGCCCCGGACACGCCGGGACAGGGGGCGCAGCTTTCTTT. Its translation is CASSPGHAGTGGAAFF.

The chain employs TRBV18 and TRBJ1-6; the D gene is possibly TRBD1 (5 bases). The V and J ends lost 2 bases and 7 bases respectively, with 15 bases between them. In germline, CDR1 is KGHSH, CDR2 LQKENI. This CDR3 comprises 16 residues. The CDR3 is CASSPSPQARNSPLHF. The CDR3, as DNA: TGTGCCAGCTCACCAAGTCCACAGGCTAGAAATTCACCCCTCCACTTT.

The chain carries TRBV7-2 and TRBJ2-7, with 9 bases matching TRBD1. Germline values: CDR1 SGHTA, CDR2 FQGNSA. After removal of 1 base from V and 7 bases from J, the junction contained 5 bases not matched to a gene. This CDR3 is built from 14 residues. Here the CDR3 reads CASSLGGQGYEQYF. The CDR3 region has the DNA TGTGCCAGCAGCTTAGGGGGACAGGGATATGAGCAGTACTTC.

This chain links TRBV4-1 with TRBJ1-2, with 9 bases that match TRBD1. CDR1 and CDR2 (germline): MGHRA, YSYEKL. This CDR3 contains 16 residues. Trimming at V came to 2 bases and at J to 3 bases, leaving 7 bases not matched to a gene. The CDR3 sequence is CASSQRDREVDYGYTF. The CDR3 DNA reads TGCGCCAGCAGCCAACGGGACAGGGAGGTGGACTATGGCTACACCTTC.

The V and J genes are TRBV11-1 and TRBJ2-1; TRBD1 matches at 8 bases. Germline lookup yields CDR1 SGHAT and CDR2 FQDESV (reference sequence). The V gene end was trimmed by 2 bases and the J gene end by 7 bases; junction bases not matched to a gene: 4. This CDR3 has 14 residues. The CDR3 sequence is CASSLLRTGNEQFF. CDR3 DNA sequence: TGTGCCAGCAGCTTACTCCGGACAGGGAATGAGCAGTTCTTC.

The chain combines TRBV29-1 with TRBJ2-7; maybe TRBD1 (6 bases). The length of the CDR3 is 15 residues. With 4 bases removed from V and 0 bases from J, the gap between germline ends came to 16 bases. CDR1 and CDR2 from the germline V gene are SQVTM and ANQGSEA. The CDR3 bases are TGCAGCGTTGCGGACAGAGTGGGATTCTCCTACGAGCAGTACTTC. Encoded protein: CSVADRVGFSYEQYF.

The chain uses TRBV28 and TRBJ1-2; D gene uncertain. Trimming shortened V by 4 bases and J by 0 bases, and 12 bases separated the two germline ends. This CDR3 spans 15 amino acids. Germline CDR1 reads MDHEN; CDR2 reads SYDVKM. The CDR3 loop is CASSSSPSANYGYTF. CDR3 nucleotides: TGTGCCAGCAGTTCGAGCCCCTCTGCTAACTATGGCTACACCTTC.